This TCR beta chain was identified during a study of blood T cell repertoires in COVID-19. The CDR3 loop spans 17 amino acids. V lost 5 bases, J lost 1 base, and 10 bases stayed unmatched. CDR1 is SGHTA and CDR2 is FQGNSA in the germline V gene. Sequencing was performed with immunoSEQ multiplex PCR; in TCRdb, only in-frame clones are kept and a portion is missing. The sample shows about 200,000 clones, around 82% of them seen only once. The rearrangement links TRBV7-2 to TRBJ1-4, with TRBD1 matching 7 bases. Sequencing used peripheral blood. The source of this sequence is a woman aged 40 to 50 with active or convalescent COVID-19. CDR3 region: CASSPGPTGVTNEKLFF. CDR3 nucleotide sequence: TGTGCCAGCAGCCCAGGACCTACAGGGGTAACTAATGAAAAACTGTTTTTT.